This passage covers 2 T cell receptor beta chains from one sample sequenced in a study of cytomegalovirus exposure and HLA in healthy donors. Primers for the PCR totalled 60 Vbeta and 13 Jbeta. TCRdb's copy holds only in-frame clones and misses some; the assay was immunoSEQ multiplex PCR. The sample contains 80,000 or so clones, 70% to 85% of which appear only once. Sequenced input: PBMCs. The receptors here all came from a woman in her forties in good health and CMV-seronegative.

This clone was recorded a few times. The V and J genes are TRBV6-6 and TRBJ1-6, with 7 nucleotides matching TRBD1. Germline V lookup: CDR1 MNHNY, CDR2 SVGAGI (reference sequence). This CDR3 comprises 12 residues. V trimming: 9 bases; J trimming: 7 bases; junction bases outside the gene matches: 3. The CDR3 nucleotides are TGTGCCAGTGACAGGGTGAATTCACCCCTCCACTTT. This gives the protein CASDRVNSPLHF.

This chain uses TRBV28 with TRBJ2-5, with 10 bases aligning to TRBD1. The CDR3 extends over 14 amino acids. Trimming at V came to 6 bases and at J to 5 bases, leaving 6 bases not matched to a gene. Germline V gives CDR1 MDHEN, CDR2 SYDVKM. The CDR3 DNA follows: TGTGCCAGCAGGGGACAGGGGAGGACGGAGACCCAGTACTTC. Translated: CASRGQGRTETQYF.